This is a list of T cell receptor beta chains from one sample in a study of cytomegalovirus exposure and HLA in healthy donors. Clones were sequenced by immunoSEQ multiplex PCR, and TCRdb holds only the in-frame ones, with some missing. The sample shows 100,000 to 150,000 clones, around 79% of them seen only once. Specimen: PBMCs. These receptors were obtained from a woman aged 40-49 years in good health and CMV-seronegative. The CDR3 runs from the conserved cysteine through the conserved F or W. The D gene is left open where the match is weak. Where a row states a size, it is once, few, many or the class of an expanded clone; other rows omit it.

>TRBD2|TRBJ2-3|TRBV4-1|-
CASSQPTSGSTDTQYF
TGCGCCAGCAGCCAACCAACTAGCGGGAGCACAGATACGCAGTATTTT
>TRBD2|TRBJ2-7|TRBV2|-
CASSVFGGGYEQYF
TGTGCCAGCAGTGTATTTGGGGGGGGCTACGAGCAGTACTTC
>TRBD1|TRBJ1-5|TRBV13|-
CASSLSDRGVSQPQHF
TGTGCCAGCAGCTTGTCTGACAGGGGCGTTTCGCAGCCCCAGCATTTT
>-|TRBJ1-2|TRBV28|-
CASSSDRYGYTF
TGTGCCAGCAGTTCAGATCGCTATGGCTACACCTTC
>TRBD1|TRBJ1-2|TRBV5-1|few
CASSFDRGVYGYTF
TGCGCCAGCAGCTTTGACAGGGGGGTCTATGGCTACACCTTC
>-|TRBJ2-2|TRBV18|few
CASSLGLLSDTGELFF
TGTGCCAGCTCACTGGGCCTTTTGTCGGACACCGGGGAGCTGTTTTTT
>TRBD2|TRBJ2-7|TRBV19|few
CASLNSGRNHEQYF
TGTGCCAGCCTAAATAGCGGGAGGAACCACGAGCAGTACTTC
>-|TRBJ2-2|TRBV4-3|-
CASSQDVLSSNTGELFF
TGCGCCAGCAGCCAAGATGTTCTTTCTAGTAACACCGGGGAGCTGTTTTTT
>-|TRBJ1-2|TRBV7-9|once
CASSLRGGDGYTF
TGTGCCAGCAGCCTAAGGGGGGGAGATGGCTACACCTTC
>TRBD1|TRBJ1-1|TRBV28|-
CASSFNLRQGAWDTEAFF
TGTGCCAGCAGTTTTAATCTCCGACAGGGGGCTTGGGACACTGAAGCTTTCTTT
>TRBD1|TRBJ1-2|TRBV6-5|once
CASSYAGTDHGYTF
TGTGCCAGCAGTTACGCCGGGACAGATCATGGCTACACCTTC
>-|TRBJ2-7|TRBV11-1|-
CASSAQSGTNFNEQYF
TGTGCCAGCAGTGCACAATCCGGGACAAATTTTAACGAGCAGTACTTC
>-|TRBJ2-1|TRBV7-2|-
CASSLWGGHHLFF
TGTGCCAGCAGCTTATGGGGGGGCCACCATCTCTTCTTC
>TRBD2|TRBJ2-1|TRBV7-2|-
CASSLKFEAGALNEQFF
TGTGCCAGCAGCTTAAAGTTCGAAGCGGGAGCACTCAATGAGCAGTTCTTC
>TRBD2|TRBJ2-1|TRBV19|-
CASSGGLGLSYNEQFF
TGTGCCAGTAGTGGGGGACTAGGCCTATCCTACAATGAGCAGTTCTTC
>-|TRBJ2-2|TRBV11-2|-
CASSLAGPHTGELFF
TGTGCCAGCAGCTTGGCAGGGCCGCACACCGGGGAGCTGTTTTTT
>-|TRBJ2-7|TRBV15|-
CATSRTSLTVGEQYF
TGTGCCACCAGCAGAACTAGTTTGACTGTGGGCGAGCAGTACTTC
>TRBD1|TRBJ1-1|TRBV9|-
CASSPRGQGDTEAFF
TGTGCCAGCAGCCCGCGAGGACAGGGTGACACTGAAGCTTTCTTT
>-|TRBJ1-4|TRBV5-1|-
CASSLGVFGLGATGEKLFF
TGCGCCAGCAGCTTGGGGGTGTTTGGCCTGGGGGCAACAGGGGAAAAACTGTTTTTT
>TRBD1|TRBJ2-7|TRBV4-2|-
CASSQDRDSYEQYF
TGTGCCAGCAGCCAAGATCGGGACAGCTACGAGCAGTACTTC
>TRBD1|TRBJ1-1|TRBV7-9|few
CASSLGTGWNTEAFF
TGTGCCAGCAGCTTGGGGACAGGATGGAACACTGAAGCTTTCTTT
>-|TRBJ2-3|TRBV7-9|-
CASSLVQETDTQYF
TGTGCCAGCAGCTTAGTACAGGAGACAGATACGCAGTATTTT